Sequencing of this TCR beta chain was carried out in a study of T cell responses to AZD1222 COVID-19 vaccine. Method: immunoSEQ multiplex PCR; TCRdb's copy keeps in-frame clones and lacks some. The sample has 130,000 or so clones; approximately 85% are singletons. The study's findings and limits: Only after the peak T cell response were repertoires sampled. Spike-specific TCR depth and breadth grew after two AZD1222 doses. The study identified only six AZD1222 recipients as seropositive at baseline. The donor group comprised mostly white British people and more females; the analysis possibly underestimated clonal diversity.

Of note for this clone: What it binds is unknown.

With 3 bases removed from V and 0 bases from J, the gap between germline ends came to 6 bases. The CDR3 extends over 14 amino acids. Germline V lookup: CDR1 LNHDA, CDR2 SQIVND (reference sequence). The sample here was peripheral blood, taken on day 0 of AZD1222 vaccination. The rearrangement joins TRBV19 to TRBJ1-5; no reliable D call. This sequence was found in an adult in good health. DNA of the CDR3: TGTGCCAGTAGTATGTCCATTAGCAATCAGCCCCAGCATTTT. This translates into CASSMSISNQPQHF.